This paragraph covers one T cell receptor beta chain sequence. Its antigen is as yet unknown. This sample is drawn from a study of blood T cells in healthy people across ages. General study findings and limits: Older age coincided with a roughly linear decline in TCR beta diversity per million T cells.

For the second PCR, which ran for roughly 6 to 12 cycles, a sample-barcoded 5' primer and a J-beta primer mix were used. Each cDNA molecule carried a tag from a template-switch adaptor that contained 12 random nucleotides. Using its own MiXCR run on the 5' RACE reads, TCRdb lists one record per CDR3 protein. The sample holds some 1,000,000 distinct CDR3 sequences, roughly 24% seen once. Trimming pared 5 bases from V and 5 bases from J, leaving 15 bases between. Germline-derived CDR1 and CDR2 are SEHNR and FQNEAQ (reference sequence). CDR3 size: 14 residues. The same sample was also used in a study of T cells of mothers and their children. From that study: Reads recorded for TCR beta CDR3 numbered over 9 million per mother and about 3 million per child. The authors detected no persistent microchimeric T cell clones.

The chain carries TRBV7-9 and TRBJ2-5; possible D gene TRBD2, 5 bases. This sequence originates from a girl aged 2-10 years in good health. Sequenced material: blood. CDR3 region: CASSRGLDDETQYF. The CDR3 region has the DNA TGTGCCAGCAGCCGAGGACTGGATGACGAGACCCAGTACTTC.